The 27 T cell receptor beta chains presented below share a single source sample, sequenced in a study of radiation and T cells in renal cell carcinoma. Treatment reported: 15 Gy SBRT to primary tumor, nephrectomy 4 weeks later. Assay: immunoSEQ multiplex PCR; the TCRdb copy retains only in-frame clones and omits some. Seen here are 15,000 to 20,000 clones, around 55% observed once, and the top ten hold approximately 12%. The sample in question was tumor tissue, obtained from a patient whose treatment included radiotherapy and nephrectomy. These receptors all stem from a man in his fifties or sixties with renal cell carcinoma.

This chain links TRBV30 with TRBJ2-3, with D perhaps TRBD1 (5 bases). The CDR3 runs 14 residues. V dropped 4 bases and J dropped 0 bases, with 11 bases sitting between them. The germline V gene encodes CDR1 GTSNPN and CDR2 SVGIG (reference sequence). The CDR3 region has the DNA TGTGCCTGGAAAGAAGGGGTTAGCACAGATACGCAGTATTTT. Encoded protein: CAWKEGVSTDTQYF.

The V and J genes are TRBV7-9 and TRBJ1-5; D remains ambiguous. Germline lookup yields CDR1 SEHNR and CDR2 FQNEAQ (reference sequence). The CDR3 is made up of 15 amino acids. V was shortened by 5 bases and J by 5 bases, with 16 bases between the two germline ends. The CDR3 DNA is TGTGCCAGCAGCCGATTTTCGGGGTCAGATCAGCCCCAGCATTTT. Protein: CASSRFSGSDQPQHF.

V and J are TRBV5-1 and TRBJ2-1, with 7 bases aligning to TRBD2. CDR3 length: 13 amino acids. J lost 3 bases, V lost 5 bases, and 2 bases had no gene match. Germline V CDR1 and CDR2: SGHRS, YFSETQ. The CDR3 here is CASRLASYNEQFF. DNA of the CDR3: TGCGCCAGCAGACTAGCGAGCTACAATGAGCAGTTCTTC.

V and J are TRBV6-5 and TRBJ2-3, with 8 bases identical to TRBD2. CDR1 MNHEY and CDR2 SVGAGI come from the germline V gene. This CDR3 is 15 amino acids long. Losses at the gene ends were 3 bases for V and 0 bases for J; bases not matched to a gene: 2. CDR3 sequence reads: CASSYSGVSTDTQYF. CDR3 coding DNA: TGTGCCAGCAGTTATAGCGGGGTTAGCACAGATACGCAGTATTTT.

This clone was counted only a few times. CDR3 bases: TGTGCCAGCAGTTTATGGTCCGGTAATCAGCCCCAGCATTTT. Translated, it gives CASSLWSGNQPQHF. The rearrangement joins TRBV28 to TRBJ1-5; D is uncertain. V was pared by 0 bases and J by 4 bases, with 7 bases between. This CDR3 has 14 residues. Germline loops: CDR1 MDHEN, CDR2 SYDVKM.

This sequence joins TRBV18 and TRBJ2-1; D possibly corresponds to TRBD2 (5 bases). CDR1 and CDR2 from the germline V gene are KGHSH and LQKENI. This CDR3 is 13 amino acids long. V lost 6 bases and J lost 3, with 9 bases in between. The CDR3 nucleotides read TGTGCCAGCTCCCGGGAAAGCTACAATGAGCAGTTCTTC. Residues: CASSRESYNEQFF.

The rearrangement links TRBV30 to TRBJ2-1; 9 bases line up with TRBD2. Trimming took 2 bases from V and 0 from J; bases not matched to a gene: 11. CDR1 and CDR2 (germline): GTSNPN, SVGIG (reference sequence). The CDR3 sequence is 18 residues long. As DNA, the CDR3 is TGTGCCTGGAGTTCCCTTAGCGGGGGTCGCAGCTCCTACAATGAGCAGTTCTTC. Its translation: CAWSSLSGGRSSYNEQFF.

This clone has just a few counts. This CDR3 reads CASSLTPGPGDTEAFF. As DNA, the CDR3 is TGTGCCAGCAGTTTAACCCCGGGCCCCGGGGACACTGAAGCTTTCTTT. The V gene is TRBV6-5, the J gene TRBJ1-1, with no clear D. V was shortened by 4 bases and J by 3 bases, with 18 bases between the two germline ends. The CDR3 length is 16 residues. Germline CDR1 is MNHEY and CDR2 is SVGAGI.

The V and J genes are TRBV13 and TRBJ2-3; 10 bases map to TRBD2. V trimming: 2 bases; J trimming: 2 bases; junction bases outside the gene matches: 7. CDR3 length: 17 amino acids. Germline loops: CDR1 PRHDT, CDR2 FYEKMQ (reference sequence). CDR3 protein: CASSLSSGGQNTDTQYF. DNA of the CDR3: TGTGCCAGCAGCTTATCTAGCGGGGGCCAAAACACAGATACGCAGTATTTT.

The CDR3 here is CASSVERVYQPQHF. The CDR3 DNA reads TGTGCCAGCAGCGTAGAGCGGGTTTATCAGCCCCAGCATTTT. The chain is built from TRBV9 and TRBJ1-5, with D unresolved. The CDR3 runs 14 residues. Trimming took 0 bases from V and 5 from J, leaving 9 bases between them. Germline values: CDR1 SGDLS, CDR2 YYNGEE.

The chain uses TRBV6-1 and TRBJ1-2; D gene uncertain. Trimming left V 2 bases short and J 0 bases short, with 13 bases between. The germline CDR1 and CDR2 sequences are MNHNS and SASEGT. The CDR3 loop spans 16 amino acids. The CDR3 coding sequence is TGTGCCAGCAGTGAATATGTTGGAGCACCTAACTATGGCTACACCTTC. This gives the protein CASSEYVGAPNYGYTF.

CDR3: CASSVGGPGHNEQFF. CDR3 DNA: TGTGCCAGCAGTGTCGGAGGGCCGGGGCACAATGAGCAGTTCTTC. This rearrangement joins TRBV2 to TRBJ2-1; D is perhaps TRBD2 (6 bases). Trimming cost V 4 bases and J 5 bases, with 15 bases left between them. CDR1 is SNHLY and CDR2 is FYNNEI in the germline V gene. The CDR3 covers 15 residues. The entire variable domain, with the rest obtained from reference TRBV2 and TRBJ2-1, is as follows: EPEVTQTPSHQVTQMGQEVILRCVPISNHLYFYWYRQILGQKVEFLVSFYNNEISEKSEIFDDQFSVERPDGSNFTLKIRSTKLEDSAMYFCASSVGGPGHNEQFFGPGTRLTVL.

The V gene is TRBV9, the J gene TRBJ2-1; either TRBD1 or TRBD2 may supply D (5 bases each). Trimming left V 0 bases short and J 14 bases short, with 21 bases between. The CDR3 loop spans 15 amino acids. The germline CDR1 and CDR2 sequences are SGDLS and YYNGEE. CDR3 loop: CASSVDEVWGTTKFF. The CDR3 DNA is TGTGCCAGCAGCGTAGACGAGGTTTGGGGGACCACCAAGTTCTTC.

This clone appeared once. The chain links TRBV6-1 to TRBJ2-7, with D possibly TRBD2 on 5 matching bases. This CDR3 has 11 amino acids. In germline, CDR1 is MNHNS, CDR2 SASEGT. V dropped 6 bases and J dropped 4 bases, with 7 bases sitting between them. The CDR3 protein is CASRGAYEQYF. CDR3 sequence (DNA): TGTGCCAGCAGGGGAGCGTACGAGCAGTACTTC.

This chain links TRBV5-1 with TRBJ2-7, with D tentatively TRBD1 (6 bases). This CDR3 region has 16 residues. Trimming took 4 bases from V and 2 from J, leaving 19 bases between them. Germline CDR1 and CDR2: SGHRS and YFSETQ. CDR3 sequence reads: CASSPDSGTFTYEQYF. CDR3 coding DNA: TGCGCCAGCAGCCCCGATTCCGGGACATTCACCTACGAGCAGTACTTC.

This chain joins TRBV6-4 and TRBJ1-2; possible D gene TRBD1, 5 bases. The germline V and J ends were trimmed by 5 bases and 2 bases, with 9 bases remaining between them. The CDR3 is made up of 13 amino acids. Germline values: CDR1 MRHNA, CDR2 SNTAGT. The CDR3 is CASSRDRNYGYTF. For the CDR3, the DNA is TGTGCCAGCAGTCGGGACCGAAACTATGGCTACACCTTC.

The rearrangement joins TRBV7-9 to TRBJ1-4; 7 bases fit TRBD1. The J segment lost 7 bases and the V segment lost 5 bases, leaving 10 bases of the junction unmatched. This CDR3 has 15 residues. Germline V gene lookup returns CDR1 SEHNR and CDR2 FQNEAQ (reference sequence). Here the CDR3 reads CASSVTGVIGEKLFF. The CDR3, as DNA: TGTGCCAGCAGCGTCACAGGGGTTATCGGTGAAAAACTGTTTTTT.

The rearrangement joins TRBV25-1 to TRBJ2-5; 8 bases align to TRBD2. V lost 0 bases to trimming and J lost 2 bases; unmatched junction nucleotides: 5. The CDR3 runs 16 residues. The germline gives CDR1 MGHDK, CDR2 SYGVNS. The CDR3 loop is CASSEYWSGGQETQYF. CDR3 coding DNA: TGTGCCAGCAGTGAATATTGGAGCGGGGGACAAGAGACCCAGTACTTC.

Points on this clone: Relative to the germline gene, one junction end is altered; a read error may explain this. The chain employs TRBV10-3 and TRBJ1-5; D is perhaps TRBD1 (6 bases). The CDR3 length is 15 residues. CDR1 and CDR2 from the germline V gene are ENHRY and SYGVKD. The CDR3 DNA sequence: TGTGCCAGCAGTTTATCCGGGGGCGGCGGTCAGCCCCAGCATTTT. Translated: CASSLSGGGGQPQHF.

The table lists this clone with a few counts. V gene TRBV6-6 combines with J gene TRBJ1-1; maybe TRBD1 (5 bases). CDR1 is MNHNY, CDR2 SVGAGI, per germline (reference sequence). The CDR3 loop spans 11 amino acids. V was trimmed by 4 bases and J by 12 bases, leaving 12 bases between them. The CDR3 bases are TGTGCCAGCAGTTCAGACAGTAGGTCTTTCTTT. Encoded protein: CASSSDSRSFF.

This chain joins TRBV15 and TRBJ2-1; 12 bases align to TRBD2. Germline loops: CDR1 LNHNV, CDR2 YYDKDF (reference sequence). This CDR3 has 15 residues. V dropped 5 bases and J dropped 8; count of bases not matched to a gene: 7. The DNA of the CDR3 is TGTGCCACCAGCTTCGGGACTAGCGGGCCAGATGAGCAGTTCTTC. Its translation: CATSFGTSGPDEQFF.

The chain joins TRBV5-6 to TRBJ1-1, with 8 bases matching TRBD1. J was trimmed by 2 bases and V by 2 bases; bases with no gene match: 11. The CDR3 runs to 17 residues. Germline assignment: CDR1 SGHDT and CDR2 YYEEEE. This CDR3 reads CASSFGRDRYSNTEAFF. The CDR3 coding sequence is TGTGCCAGCAGCTTTGGCCGGGACAGGTACTCTAACACTGAAGCTTTCTTT.

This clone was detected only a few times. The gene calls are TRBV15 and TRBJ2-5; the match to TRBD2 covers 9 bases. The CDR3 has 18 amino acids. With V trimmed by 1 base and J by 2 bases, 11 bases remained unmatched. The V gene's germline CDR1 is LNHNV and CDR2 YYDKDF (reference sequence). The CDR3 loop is CATSRGLVAGAYQETQYF. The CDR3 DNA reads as TGTGCCACCAGCAGAGGATTGGTAGCGGGAGCGTATCAAGAGACCCAGTACTTC.

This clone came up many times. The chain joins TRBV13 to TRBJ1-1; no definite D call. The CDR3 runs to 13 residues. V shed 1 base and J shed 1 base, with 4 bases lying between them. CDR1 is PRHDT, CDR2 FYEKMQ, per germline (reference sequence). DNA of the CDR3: TGTGCCAGCAGCTTAGATAGGAACACTGAAGCTTTCTTT. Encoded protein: CASSLDRNTEAFF.

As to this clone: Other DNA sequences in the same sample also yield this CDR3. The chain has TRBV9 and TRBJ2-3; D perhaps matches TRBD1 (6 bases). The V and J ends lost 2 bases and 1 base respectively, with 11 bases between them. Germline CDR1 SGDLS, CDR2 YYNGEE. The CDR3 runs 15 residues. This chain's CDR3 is CASSVEQGRTDTQYF. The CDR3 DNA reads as TGTGCCAGCAGCGTGGAACAGGGTCGCACAGATACGCAGTATTTT.

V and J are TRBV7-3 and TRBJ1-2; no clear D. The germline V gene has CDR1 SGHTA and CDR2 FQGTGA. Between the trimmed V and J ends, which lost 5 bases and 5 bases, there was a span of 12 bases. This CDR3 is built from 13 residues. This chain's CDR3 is CASSPDGSYGYTF. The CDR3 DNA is TGTGCCAGCAGCCCAGACGGATCATATGGCTACACCTTC.

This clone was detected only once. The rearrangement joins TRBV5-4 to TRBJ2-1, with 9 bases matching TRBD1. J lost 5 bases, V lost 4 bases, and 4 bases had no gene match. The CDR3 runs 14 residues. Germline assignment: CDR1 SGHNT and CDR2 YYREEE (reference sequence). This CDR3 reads CASSPGQGHNEQFF. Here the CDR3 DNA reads TGTGCCAGCAGCCCGGGACAGGGACACAATGAGCAGTTCTTC. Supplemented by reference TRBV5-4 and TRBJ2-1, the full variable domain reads ETGVTQSPTHLIKTRGQQVTLRCSSQSGHNTVSWYQQALGQGPQFIFQYYREEENGRGNFPPRFSGLQFPNYSSELNVNALELDDSALYLCASSPGQGHNEQFFGPGTRLTVL.